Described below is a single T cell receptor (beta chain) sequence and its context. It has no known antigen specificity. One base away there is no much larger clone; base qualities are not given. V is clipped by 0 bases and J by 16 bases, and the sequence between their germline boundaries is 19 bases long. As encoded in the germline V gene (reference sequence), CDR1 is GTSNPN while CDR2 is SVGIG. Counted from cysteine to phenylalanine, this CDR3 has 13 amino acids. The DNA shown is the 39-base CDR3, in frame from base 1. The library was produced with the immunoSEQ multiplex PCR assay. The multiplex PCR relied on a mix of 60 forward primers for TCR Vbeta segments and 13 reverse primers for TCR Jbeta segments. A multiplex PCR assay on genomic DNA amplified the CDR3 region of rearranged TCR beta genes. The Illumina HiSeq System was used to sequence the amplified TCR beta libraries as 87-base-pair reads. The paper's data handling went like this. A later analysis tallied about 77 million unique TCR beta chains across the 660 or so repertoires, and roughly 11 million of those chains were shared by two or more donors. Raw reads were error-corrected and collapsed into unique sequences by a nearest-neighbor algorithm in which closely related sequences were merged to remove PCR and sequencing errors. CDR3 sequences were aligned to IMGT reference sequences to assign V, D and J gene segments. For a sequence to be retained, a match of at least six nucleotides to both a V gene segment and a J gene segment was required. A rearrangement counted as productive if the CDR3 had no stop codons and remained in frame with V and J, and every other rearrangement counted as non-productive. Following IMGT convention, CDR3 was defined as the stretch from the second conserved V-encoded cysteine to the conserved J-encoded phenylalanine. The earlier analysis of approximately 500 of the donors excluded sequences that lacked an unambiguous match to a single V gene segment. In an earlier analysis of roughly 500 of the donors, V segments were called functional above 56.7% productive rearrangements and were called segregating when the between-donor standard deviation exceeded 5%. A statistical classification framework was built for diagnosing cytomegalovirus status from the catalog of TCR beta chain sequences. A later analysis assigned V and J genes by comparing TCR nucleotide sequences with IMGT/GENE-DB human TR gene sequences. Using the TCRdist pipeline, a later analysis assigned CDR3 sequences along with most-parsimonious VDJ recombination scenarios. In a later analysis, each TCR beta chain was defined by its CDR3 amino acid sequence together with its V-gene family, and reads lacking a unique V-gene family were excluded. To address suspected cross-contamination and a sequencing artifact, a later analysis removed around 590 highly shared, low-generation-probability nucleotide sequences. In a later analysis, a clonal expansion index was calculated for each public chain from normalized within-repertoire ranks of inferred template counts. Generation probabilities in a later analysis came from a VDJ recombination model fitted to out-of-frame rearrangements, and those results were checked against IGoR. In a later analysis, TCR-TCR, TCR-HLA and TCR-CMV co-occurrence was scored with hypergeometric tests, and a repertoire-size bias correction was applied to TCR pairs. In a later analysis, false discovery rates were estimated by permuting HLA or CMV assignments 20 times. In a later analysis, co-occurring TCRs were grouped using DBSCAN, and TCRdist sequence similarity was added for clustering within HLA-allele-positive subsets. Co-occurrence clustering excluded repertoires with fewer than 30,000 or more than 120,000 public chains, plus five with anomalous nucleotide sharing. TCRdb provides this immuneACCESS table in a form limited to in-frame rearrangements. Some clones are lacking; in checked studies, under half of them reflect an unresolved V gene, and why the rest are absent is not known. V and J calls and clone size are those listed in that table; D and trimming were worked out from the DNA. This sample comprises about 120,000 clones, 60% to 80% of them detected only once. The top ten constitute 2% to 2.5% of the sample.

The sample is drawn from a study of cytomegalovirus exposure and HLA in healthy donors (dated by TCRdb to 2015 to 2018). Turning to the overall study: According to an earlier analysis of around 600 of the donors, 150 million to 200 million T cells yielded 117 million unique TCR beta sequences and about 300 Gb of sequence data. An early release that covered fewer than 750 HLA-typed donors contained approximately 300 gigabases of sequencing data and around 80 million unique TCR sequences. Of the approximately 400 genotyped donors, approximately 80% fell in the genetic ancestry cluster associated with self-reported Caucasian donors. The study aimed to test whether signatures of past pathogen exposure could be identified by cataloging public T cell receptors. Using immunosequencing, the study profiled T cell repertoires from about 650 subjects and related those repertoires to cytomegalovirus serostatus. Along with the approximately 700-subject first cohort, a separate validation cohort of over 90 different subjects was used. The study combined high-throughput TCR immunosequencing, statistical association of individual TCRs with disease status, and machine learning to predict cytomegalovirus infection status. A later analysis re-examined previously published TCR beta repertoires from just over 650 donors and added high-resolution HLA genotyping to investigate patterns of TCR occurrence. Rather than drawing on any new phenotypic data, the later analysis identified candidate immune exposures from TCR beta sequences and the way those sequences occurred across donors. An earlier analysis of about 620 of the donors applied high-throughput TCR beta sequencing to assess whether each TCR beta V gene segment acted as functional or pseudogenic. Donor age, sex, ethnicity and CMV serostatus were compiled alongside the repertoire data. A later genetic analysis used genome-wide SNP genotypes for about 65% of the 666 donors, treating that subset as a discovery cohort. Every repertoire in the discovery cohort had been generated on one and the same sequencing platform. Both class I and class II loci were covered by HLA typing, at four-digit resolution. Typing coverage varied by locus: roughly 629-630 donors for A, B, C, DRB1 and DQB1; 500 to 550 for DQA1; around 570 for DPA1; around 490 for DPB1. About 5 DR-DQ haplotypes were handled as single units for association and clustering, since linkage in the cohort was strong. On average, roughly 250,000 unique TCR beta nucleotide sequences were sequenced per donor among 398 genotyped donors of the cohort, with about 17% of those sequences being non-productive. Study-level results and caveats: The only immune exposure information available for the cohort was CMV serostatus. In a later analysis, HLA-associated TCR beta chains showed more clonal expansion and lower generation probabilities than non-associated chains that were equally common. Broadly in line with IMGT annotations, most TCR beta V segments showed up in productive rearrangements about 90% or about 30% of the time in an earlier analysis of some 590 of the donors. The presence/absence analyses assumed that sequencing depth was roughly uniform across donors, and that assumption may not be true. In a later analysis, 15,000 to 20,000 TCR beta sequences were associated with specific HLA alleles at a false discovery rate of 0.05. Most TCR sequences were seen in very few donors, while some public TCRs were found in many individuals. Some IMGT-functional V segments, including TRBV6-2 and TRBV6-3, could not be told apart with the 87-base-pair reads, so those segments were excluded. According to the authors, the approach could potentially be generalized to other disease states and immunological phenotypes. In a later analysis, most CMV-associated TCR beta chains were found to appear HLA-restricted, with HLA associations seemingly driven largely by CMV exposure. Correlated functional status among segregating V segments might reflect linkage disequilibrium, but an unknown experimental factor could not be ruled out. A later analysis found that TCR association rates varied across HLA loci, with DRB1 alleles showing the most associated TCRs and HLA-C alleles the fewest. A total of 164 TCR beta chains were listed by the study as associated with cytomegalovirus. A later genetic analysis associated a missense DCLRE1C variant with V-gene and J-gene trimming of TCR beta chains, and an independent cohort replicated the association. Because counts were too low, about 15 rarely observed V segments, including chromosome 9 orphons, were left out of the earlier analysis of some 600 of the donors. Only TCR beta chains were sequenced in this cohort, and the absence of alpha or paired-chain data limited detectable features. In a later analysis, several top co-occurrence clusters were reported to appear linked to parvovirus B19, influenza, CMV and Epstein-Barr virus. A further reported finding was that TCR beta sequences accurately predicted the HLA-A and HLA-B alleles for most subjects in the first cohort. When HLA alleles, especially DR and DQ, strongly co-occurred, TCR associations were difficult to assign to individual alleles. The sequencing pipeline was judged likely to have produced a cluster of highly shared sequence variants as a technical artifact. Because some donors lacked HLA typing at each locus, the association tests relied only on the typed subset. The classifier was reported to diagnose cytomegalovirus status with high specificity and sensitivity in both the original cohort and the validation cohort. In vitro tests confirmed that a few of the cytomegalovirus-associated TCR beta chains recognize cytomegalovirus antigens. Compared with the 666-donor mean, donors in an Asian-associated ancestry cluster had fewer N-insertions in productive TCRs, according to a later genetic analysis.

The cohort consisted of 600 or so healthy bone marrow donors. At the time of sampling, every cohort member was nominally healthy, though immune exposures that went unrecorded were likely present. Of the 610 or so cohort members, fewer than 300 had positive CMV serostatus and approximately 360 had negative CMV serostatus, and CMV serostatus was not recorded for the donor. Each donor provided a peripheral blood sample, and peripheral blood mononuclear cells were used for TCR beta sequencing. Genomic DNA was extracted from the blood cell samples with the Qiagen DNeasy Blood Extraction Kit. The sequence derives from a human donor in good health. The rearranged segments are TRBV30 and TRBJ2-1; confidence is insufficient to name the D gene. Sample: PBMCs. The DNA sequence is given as TGTGCCTGGAGTGTAAACTATGCCCCAAACACATTCTTC. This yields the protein CAWSVNYAPNTFF.